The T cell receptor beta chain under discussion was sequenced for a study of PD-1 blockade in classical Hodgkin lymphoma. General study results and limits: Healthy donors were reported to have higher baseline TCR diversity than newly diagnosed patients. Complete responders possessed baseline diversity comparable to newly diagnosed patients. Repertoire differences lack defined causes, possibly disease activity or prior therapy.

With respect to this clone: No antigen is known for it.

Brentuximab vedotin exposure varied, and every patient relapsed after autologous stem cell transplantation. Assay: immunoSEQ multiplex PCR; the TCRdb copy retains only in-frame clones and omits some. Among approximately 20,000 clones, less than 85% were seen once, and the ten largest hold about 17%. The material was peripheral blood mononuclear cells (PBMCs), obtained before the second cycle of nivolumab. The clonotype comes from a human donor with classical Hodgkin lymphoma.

The CDR3 protein is CASSFTGRDNEQFF. CDR3 sequence (DNA): TGTGCCAGCAGTTTTACGGGGAGGGACAATGAGCAGTTCTTC. The chain combines TRBV28 with TRBJ2-1; 7 bases align to TRBD2. This CDR3 is 14 amino acids long. Germline-derived CDR1 and CDR2 are MDHEN and SYDVKM. Losses at the gene ends were 3 bases for V and 5 bases for J; bases not matched to a gene: 4.